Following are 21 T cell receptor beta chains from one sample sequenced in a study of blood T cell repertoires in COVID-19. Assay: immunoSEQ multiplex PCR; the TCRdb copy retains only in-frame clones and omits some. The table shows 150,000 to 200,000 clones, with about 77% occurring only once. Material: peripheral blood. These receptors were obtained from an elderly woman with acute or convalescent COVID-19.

This chain's CDR3 is CASRSGQGLEGTEAFF. DNA of the CDR3: TGTGCCAGCAGGTCGGGACAGGGCCTCGAGGGGACTGAAGCTTTCTTT. This chain links TRBV6-6 with TRBJ1-1, with 9 bases that match TRBD1. The CDR3 has 16 amino acids. Germline trimming cut 6 bases from V and 5 bases from J; bases unmatched to any gene: 13. CDR1 and CDR2 from the germline V gene are MNHNY and SVGAGI (reference sequence).

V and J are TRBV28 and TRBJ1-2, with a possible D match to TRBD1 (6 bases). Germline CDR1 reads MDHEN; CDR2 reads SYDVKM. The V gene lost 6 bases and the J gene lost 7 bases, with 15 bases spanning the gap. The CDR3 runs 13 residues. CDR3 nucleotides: TGTGCCAGCAGCCGCCGTGGGGGCGGTGGCTACACCTTC. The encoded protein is CASSRRGGGGYTF.

The CDR3 nucleotides are TGCGCCAGCAGGGTTGACAGGGGAGTTGGCTACACCTTC. Protein product: CASRVDRGVGYTF. The V and J genes are TRBV5-1 and TRBJ1-2; TRBD1 aligns across 8 bases. Losses at the gene ends were 5 bases for V and 7 bases for J; bases not matched to a gene: 7. This CDR3 has 13 residues. From germline, CDR1 is SGHRS and CDR2 YFSETQ.

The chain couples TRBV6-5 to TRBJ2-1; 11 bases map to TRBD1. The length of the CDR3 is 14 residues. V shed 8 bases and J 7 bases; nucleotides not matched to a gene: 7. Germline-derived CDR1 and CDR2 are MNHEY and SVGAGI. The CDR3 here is CASGRTGGRNEQFF. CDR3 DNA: TGTGCCAGCGGCAGGACAGGGGGCAGGAATGAGCAGTTCTTC.

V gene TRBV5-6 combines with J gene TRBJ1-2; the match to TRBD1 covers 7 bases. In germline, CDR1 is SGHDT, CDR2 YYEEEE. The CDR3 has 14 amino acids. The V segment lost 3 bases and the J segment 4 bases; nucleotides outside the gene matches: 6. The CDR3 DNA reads TGTGCCAGCAGCTCCACAGGGGACGGCTATGGCTACACCTTC. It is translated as CASSSTGDGYGYTF.

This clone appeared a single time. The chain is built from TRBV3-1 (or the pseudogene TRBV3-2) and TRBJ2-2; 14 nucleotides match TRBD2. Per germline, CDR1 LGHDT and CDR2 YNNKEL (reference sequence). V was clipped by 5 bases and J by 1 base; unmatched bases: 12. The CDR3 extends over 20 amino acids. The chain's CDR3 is CASSKRKTSGRALNTGELFF. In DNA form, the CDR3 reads TGTGCCAGCAGCAAACGCAAGACTAGCGGGAGGGCCTTGAACACCGGGGAGCTGTTTTTT.

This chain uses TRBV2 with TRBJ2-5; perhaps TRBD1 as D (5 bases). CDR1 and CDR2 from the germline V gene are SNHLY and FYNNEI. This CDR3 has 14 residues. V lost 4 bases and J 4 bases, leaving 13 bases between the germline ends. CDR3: CASSVRRGGETQYF. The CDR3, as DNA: TGTGCCAGCAGTGTAAGAAGGGGCGGAGAGACCCAGTACTTC.

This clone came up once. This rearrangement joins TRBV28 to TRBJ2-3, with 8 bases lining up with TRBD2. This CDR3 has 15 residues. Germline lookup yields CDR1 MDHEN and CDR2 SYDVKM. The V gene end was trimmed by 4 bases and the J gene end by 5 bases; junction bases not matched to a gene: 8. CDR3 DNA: TGTGCCAGCAGTTCCGGGAGGGAAGAGGTAGATACGCAGTATTTT. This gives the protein CASSSGREEVDTQYF. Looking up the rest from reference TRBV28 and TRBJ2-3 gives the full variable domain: DVKVTQSSRYLVKRTGEKVFLECVQDMDHENMFWYRQDPGLGLRLIYFSYDVKMKEKGDIPEGYSVSREKKERFSLILESASTNQTSMYLCASSSGREEVDTQYFGPGTRLTVL.

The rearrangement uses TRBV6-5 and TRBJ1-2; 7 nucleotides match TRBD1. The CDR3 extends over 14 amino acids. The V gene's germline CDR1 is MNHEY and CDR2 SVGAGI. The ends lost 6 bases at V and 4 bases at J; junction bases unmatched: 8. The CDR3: CASRATGTAYGYTF. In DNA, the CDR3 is TGTGCCAGCAGGGCTACCGGGACAGCCTATGGCTACACCTTC.

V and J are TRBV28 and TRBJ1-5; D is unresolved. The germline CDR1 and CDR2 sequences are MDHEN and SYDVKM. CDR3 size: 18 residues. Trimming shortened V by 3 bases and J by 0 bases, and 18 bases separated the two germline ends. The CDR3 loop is CASSFEGRLEYSNQPQHF. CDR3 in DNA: TGTGCCAGCAGTTTTGAGGGCAGGCTCGAGTATAGCAATCAGCCCCAGCATTTT.

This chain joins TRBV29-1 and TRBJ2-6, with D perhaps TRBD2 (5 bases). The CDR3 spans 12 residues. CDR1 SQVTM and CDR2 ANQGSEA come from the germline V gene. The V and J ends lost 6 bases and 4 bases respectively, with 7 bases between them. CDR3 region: CSVGEGANVLTF. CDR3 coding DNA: TGCAGCGTCGGGGAGGGGGCCAACGTCCTGACTTTC.

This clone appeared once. CDR3 bases: TGTGCCAGCAGCTCCGGGACTAGAAGTAGAGATACGCAGTATTTT. The encoded protein is CASSSGTRSRDTQYF. This chain uses TRBV9 with TRBJ2-3; 8 nucleotides align to TRBD2. With V trimmed by 4 bases and J by 5 bases, 9 bases remained unmatched. The CDR3 loop spans 15 amino acids. Germline V gives CDR1 SGDLS, CDR2 YYNGEE.

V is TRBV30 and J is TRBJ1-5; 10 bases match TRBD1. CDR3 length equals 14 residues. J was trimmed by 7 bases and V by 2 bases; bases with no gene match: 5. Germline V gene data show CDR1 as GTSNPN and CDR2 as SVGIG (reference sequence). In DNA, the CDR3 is TGTGCCTGGAGTCCGACAGGGGGCGGGCAGCCCCAGCATTTT. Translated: CAWSPTGGGQPQHF.

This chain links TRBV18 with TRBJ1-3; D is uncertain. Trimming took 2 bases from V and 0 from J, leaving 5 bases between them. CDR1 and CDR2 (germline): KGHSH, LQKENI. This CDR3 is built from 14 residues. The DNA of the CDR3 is TGTGCCAGCTCACCAAGGAGCTCTGGAAACACCATATATTTT. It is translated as CASSPRSSGNTIYF.

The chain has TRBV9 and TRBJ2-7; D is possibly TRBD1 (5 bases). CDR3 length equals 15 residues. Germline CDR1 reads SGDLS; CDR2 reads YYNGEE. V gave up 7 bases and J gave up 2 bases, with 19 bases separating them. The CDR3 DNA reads TGTGCCAGCGCCCTCTCCGCAGGGATTACCTACGAGCAGTACTTC. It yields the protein CASALSAGITYEQYF.

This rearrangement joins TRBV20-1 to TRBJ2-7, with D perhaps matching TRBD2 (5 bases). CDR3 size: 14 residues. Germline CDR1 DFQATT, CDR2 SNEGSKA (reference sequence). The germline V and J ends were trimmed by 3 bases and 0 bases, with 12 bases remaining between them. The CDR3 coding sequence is TGCAGTGCTAGTTTGGAGCGGACCTCCTACGAGCAGTACTTC. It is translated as CSASLERTSYEQYF.

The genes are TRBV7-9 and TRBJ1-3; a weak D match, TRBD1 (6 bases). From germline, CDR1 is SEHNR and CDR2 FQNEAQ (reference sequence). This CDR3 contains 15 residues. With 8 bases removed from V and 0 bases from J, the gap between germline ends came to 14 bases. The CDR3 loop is CASVSQGSSGNTIYF. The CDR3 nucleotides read TGTGCCAGCGTGAGCCAGGGGAGCTCTGGAAACACCATATATTTT. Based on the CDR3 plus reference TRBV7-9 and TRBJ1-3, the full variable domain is DTGVSQNPRHKITKRGQNVTFRCDPISEHNRLYWYRQTLGQGPEFLTYFQNEAQLEKSRLLSDRFSAERPKGSFSTLEIQRTEQGDSAMYLCASVSQGSSGNTIYFGEGSWLTVV.

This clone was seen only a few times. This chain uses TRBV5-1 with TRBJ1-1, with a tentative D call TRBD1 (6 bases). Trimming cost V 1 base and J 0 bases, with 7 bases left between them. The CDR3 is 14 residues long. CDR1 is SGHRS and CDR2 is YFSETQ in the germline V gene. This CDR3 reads CASSLQGMNTEAFF. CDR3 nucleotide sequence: TGCGCCAGCAGCTTGCAGGGGATGAACACTGAAGCTTTCTTT.

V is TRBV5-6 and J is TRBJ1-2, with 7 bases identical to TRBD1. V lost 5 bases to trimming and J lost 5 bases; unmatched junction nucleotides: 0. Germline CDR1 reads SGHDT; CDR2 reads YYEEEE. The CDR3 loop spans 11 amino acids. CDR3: CASRQGYGYTF. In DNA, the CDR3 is TGTGCCAGCAGACAGGGGTATGGCTACACCTTC.

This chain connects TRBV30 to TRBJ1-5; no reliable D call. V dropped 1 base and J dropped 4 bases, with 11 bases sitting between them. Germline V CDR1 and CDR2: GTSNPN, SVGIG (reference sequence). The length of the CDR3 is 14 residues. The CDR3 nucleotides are TGTGCCTGGAGTGACGTCTCAACAAATCAGCCCCAGCATTTT. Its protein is CAWSDVSTNQPQHF.

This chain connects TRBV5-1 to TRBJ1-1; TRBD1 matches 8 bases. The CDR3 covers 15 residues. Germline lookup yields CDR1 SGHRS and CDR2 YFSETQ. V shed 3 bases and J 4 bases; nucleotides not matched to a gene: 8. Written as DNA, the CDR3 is TGCGCCAGCAGCTCACTGACAGGGGTGGGCACTGAAGCTTTCTTT. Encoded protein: CASSSLTGVGTEAFF.